This T cell receptor (beta chain) emerged from a study of response to subunit inactivated influenza vaccine. Study-wide results and limits: The study's authors posited that every seasonal influenza vaccination enlists few new T cells.

The sample holds many counts of this clonotype. The antigen is not known. The length of the CDR3 is 14 residues. Trimming cost V 5 bases and J 7 bases, with 17 bases left between them. Germline loops: CDR1 WSHSY, CDR2 SAAADI. TCRdb independently ran MiXCR on the RT-PCR reads; one entry per CDR3 protein. Among about 500,000 distinct CDR3 sequences listed, 10% to 15% were seen once. The rearrangement links TRBV10-2 to TRBJ1-2; D perhaps matches TRBD1 (5 bases). The clonotype was recovered from a man aged 50 to 60 who received an inactivated influenza vaccine. Sequences were derived from PBMCs from blood, sampled more than 35 days after vaccination. CDR3 amino acids: CASSKEGSGFGYTF. The DNA of the CDR3 is TGCGCCAGCAGTAAAGAGGGGAGCGGCTTTGGCTACACCTTC.